The rows below give T cell receptor beta chains drawn from one sample of a study of blood T cell repertoires in COVID-19. Method: immunoSEQ multiplex PCR; TCRdb's copy keeps in-frame clones and lacks some. The table shows about 240,000 clones, with about 85% occurring only once. Sequenced sample: peripheral blood. The source is a man aged 55-75 years who had recovered from COVID-19. Each CDR3 is given without its conserved first and last residue.

v_gene,CDR3aa
TRBV24-1,ATSDYAGQGGKETQY
TRBV19,ASSISTTATTYGYT
TRBV29-1,SVRVSSYEQY
TRBV5-1,ASSVGQGADGYT
TRBV3-1/TRBV3-2,ASSQSGLASSSYNEQF
TRBV19,ASSTRTPAYGYT
TRBV9,ASSETGTLQETQY
TRBV4-1,ASSLSSGGSYEQY
TRBV19,ASSIDLGTRTGDGYT
TRBV6-5,ASMRLNQPQH
TRBV7-8,ASSPRGGTGAGANVLT
TRBV30,AWRTGRKGATNEKLF
TRBV11-2,ASSLGTGGKDWVLDGYT
TRBV6-1,ASSDRGAIVTDTQY
TRBV10-1,ASSRGTGGIGELF
TRBV12-3/TRBV12-4,AIRGGGPYGYT
TRBV29-1,SGGGKNEQF
TRBV24-1,ATSDSYSGGTDTQY
TRBV12-3/TRBV12-4,ASSLSQDRET
TRBV6-5,ASRGQGGTGELF
TRBV5-1,ASRMSASTDTQY
TRBV20-1,SASIRTAGKFGYT
TRBV25-1,ASSESQGTPYEQY
TRBV12-5,ASGHTQDGDSGANVLT
TRBV19,ASRGGNTEAF
TRBV3-1/TRBV3-2,ASSQDKERGVTDTQY
TRBV6-5,ASSYRARTNYGYT
TRBV11-2,ASRQGQYPNEKLF
TRBV7-9,ASSLAVSSPLH
TRBV12-3/TRBV12-4,ATAQGADTEAF
TRBV19,ASSYGTGLLYGYT
TRBV6-5,ASSYTGQANYGYT
TRBV6-5,ASSPSGFNDYGYT
TRBV10-3,AINGGVSSYNEQF
TRBV5-1,ASSLVAGVNEQF
TRBV3-1/TRBV3-2,ASSRQGGNTEAF
TRBV5-1,ASSFQGTEAF
TRBV2,ASSGPGTRGGPQH
TRBV3-1/TRBV3-2,ASSQGDINYGYT
TRBV6-5,ASRRGGDQPQH